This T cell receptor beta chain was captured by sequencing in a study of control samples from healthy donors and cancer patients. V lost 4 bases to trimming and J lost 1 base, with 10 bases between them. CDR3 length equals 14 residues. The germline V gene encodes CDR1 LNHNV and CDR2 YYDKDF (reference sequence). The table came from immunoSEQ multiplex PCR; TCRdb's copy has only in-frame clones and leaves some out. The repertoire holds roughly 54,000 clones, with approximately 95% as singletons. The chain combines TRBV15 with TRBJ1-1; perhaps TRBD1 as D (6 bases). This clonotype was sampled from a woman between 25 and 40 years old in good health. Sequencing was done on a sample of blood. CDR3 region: CATSIIGGNTEAFF. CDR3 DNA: TGTGCCACCAGCATTATAGGGGGGAACACTGAAGCTTTCTTT.